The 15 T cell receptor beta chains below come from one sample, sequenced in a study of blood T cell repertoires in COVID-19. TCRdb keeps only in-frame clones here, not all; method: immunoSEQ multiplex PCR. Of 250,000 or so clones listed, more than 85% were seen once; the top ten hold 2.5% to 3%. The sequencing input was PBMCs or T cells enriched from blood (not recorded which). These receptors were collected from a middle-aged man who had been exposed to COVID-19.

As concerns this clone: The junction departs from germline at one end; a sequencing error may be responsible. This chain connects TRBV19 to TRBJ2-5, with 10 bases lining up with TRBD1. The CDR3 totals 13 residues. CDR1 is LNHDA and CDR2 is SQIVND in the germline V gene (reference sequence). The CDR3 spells CASRQGAQKTQYF. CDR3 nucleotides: TGTGCCAGTCGACAGGGGGCCCAAAAGACCCAGTACTTC.

The CDR3 is CAISDGLGSDEQFF. The CDR3 region has the DNA TGTGCCATCAGTGACGGACTAGGTAGCGATGAGCAGTTCTTC. The chain uses TRBV10-3 and TRBJ2-1; 7 positions agree with TRBD2. This CDR3 comprises 14 residues. V lost 3 bases to trimming and J lost 8 bases; unmatched junction nucleotides: 7. Germline CDR1 ENHRY, CDR2 SYGVKD.

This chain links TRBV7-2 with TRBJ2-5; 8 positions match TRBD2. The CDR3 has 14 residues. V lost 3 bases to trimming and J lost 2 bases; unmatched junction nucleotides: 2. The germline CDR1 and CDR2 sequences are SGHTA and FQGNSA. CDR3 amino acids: CASSLTSVQETQYF. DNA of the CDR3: TGTGCCAGCAGCTTGACTAGCGTTCAAGAGACCCAGTACTTC. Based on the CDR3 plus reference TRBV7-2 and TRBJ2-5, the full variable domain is GAGVSQSPSNKVTEKGKDVELRCDPISGHTALYWYRQSLGQGLEFLIYFQGNSAPDKSGLPSDRFSAERTGGSVSTLTIQRTQQEDSAVYLCASSLTSVQETQYFGPGTRLLVL.

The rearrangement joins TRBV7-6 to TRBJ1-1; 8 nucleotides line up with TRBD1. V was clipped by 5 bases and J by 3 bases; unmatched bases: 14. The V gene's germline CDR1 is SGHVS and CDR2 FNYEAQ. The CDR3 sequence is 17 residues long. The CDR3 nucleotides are TGTGCCAGCAGCCTCCTAACAGGGGGAAGTAAGCACACTGAAGCTTTCTTT. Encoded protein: CASSLLTGGSKHTEAFF.

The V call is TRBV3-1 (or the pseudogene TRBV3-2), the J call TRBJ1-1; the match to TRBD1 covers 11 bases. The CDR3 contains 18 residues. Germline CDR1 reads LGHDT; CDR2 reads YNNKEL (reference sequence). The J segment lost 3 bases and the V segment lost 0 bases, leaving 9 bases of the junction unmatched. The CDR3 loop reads CASSQDPDRGLSYTEAFF. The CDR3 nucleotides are TGTGCCAGCAGCCAAGACCCGGACAGGGGGCTATCGTACACTGAAGCTTTCTTT.

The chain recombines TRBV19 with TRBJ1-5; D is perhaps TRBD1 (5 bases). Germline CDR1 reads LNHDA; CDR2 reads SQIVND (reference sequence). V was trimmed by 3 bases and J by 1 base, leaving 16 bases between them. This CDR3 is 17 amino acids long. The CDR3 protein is CASSIGPKGASNQPQHF. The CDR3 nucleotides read TGTGCCAGTAGTATCGGACCAAAAGGGGCCAGCAATCAGCCCCAGCATTTT.

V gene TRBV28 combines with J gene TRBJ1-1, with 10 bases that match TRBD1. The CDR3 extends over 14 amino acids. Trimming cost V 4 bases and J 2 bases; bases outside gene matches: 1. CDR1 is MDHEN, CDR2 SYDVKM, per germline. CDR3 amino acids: CASSWTGGNTEAFF. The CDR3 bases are TGTGCCAGCAGTTGGACAGGGGGAAACACTGAAGCTTTCTTT.

DNA for the CDR3: TGTGCCAGCAGCTTAGATCAGGTGGGAGCGGTGAACACTGAAGCTTTCTTT. Amino acid sequence: CASSLDQVGAVNTEAFF. The chain is built from TRBV11-2 and TRBJ1-1, with no clear D. From germline, CDR1 is SGHAT and CDR2 FQNNGV. V gave up 0 bases and J gave up 0 bases, with 14 bases separating them. The CDR3 is made up of 17 amino acids.

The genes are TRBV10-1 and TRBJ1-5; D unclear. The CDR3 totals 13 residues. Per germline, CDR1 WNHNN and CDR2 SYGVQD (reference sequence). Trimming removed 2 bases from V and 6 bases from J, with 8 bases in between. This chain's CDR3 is CASSESLSQPQHF. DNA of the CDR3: TGCGCCAGCAGTGAGAGCCTGAGTCAGCCCCAGCATTTT.

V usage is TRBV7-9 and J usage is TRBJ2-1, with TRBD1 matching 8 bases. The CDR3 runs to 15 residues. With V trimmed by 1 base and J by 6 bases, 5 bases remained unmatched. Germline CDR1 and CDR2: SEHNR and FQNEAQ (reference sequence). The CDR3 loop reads CASSLGDRRSNEQFF. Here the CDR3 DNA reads TGTGCCAGCAGCTTAGGGGACAGGAGGAGCAATGAGCAGTTCTTC.

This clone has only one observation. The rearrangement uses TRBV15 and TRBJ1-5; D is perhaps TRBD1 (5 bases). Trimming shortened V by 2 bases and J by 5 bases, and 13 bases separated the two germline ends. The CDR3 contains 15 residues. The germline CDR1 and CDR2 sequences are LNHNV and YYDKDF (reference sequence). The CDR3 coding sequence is TGTGCCACCAGCAGATCCGCTACGGGGGATCAGCCCCAGCATTTT. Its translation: CATSRSATGDQPQHF.

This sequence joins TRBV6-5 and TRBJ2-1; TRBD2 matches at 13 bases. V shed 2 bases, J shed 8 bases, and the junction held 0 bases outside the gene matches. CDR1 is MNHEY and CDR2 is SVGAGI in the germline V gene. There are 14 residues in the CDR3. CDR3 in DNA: TGTGCCAGCAGTTACGGACTAGCGGGAGATGAGCAGTTCTTC. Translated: CASSYGLAGDEQFF.

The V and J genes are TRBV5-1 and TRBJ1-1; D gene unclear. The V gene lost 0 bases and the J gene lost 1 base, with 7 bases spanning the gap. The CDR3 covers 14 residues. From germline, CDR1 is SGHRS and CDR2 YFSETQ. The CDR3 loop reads CASSLAPSNTEAFF. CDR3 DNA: TGCGCCAGCAGCTTGGCCCCCTCGAACACTGAAGCTTTCTTT.

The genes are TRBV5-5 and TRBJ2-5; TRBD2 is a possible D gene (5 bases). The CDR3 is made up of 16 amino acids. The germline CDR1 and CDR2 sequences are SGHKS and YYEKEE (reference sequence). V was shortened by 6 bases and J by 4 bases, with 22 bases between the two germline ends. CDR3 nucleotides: TGTGCCAGCACCACGACCGCACTGCTAGGGAGAGAGACCCAGTACTTC. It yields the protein CASTTTALLGRETQYF.

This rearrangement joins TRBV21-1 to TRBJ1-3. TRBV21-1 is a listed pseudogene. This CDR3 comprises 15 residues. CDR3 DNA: TGTGCCAGCAGCCCCGGGTGTGGAACTCGAAACACCATATATTTT. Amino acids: CASSPGCGTRNTIYF.